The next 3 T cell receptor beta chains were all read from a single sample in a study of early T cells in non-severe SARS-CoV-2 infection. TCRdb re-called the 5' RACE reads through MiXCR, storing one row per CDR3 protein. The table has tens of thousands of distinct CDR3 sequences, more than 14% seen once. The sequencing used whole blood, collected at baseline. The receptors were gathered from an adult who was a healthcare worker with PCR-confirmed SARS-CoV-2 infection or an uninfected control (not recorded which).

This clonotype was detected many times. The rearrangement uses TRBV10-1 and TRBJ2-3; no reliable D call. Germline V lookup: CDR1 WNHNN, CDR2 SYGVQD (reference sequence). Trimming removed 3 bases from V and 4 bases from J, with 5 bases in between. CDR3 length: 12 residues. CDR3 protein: CASSDRADTQYF. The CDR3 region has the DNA TGCGCCAGCAGTGATCGAGCAGATACGCAGTATTTT.

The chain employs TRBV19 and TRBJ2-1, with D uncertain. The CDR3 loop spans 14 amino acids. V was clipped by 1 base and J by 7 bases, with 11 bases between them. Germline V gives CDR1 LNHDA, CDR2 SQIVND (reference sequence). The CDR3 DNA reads TGTGCCAGTAGTATAGCCCAATCGGGTAATGAGCAGTTCTTC. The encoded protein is CASSIAQSGNEQFF.

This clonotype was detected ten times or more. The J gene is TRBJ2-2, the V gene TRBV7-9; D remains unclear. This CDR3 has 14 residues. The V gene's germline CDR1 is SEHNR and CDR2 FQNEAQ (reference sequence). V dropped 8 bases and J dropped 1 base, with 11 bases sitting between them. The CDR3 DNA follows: TGTGCCAGCCCGACTCCCTTGAACACCGGGGAGCTGTTTTTT. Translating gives CASPTPLNTGELFF.